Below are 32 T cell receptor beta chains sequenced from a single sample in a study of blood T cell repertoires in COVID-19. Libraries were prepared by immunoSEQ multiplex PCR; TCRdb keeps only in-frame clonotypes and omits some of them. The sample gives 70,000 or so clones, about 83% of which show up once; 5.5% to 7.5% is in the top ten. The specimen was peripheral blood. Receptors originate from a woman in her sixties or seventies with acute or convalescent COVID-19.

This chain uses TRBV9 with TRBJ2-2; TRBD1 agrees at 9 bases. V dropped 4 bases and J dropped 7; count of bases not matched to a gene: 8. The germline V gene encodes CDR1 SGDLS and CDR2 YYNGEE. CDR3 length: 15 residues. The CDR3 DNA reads TGTGCCAGCAGCAGAGGGACAGGGCCGGTCGGGGAGCTGTTTTTT. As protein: CASSRGTGPVGELFF.

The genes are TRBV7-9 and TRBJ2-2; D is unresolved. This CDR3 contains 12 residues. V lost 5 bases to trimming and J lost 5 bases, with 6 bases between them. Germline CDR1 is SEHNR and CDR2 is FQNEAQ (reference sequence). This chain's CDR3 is CASSPQTGELFF. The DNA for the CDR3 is TGTGCCAGCAGCCCCCAGACCGGGGAGCTGTTTTTT.

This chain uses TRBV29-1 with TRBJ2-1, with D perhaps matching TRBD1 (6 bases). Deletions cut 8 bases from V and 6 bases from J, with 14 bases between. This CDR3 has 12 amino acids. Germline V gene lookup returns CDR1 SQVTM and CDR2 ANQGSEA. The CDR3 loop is CSTQGLSNEQFF. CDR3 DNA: TGCAGCACTCAGGGGCTTTCCAATGAGCAGTTCTTC.

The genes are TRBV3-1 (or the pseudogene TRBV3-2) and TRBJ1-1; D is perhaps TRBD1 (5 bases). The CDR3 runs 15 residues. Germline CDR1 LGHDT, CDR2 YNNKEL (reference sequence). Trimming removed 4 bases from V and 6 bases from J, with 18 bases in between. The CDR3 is CASSPPGGKMAEAFF. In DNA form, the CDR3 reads TGTGCCAGCAGCCCCCCCGGGGGTAAAATGGCTGAAGCTTTCTTT.

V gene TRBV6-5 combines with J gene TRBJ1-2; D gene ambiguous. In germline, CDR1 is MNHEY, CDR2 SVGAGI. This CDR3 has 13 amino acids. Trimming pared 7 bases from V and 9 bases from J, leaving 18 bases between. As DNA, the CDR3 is TGTGCCAGCAACGAGGGCCGCCGGGGTCGCTACACCTTC. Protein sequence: CASNEGRRGRYTF.

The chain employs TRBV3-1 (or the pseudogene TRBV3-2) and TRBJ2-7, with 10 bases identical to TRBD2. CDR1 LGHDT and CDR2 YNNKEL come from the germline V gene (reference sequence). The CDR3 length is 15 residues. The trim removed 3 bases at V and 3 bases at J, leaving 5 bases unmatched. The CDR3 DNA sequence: TGTGCCAGCAGCCAGAATAGCGGGGGGCGCTACGAGCAGTACTTC. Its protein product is CASSQNSGGRYEQYF.

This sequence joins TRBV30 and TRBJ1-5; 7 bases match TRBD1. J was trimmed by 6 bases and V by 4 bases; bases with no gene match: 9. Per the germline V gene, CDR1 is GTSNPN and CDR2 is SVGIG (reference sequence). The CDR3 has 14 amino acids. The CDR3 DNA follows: TGTGCCTGGAATGGAGGACAGGAGGGTCAGCCCCAGCATTTT. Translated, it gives CAWNGGQEGQPQHF. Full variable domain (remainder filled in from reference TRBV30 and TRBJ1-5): SQTIHQWPATLVQPVGSPLSLECTVEGTSNPNLYWYRQAAGRGLQLLFYSVGIGQISSEVPQNLSASRPQDRQFILSSKKLLLSDSGFYLCAWNGGQEGQPQHFGDGTRLSIL.

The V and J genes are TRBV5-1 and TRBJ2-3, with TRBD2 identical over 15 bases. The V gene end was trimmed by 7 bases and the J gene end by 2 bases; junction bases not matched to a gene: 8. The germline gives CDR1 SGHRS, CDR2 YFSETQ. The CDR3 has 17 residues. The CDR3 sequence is CASAAGTSGGLTDTQYF. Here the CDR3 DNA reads TGCGCCAGCGCCGCGGGGACTAGCGGGGGGCTCACAGATACGCAGTATTTT. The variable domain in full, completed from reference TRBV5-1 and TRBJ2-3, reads KAGVTQTPRYLIKTRGQQVTLSCSPISGHRSVSWYQQTPGQGLQFLFEYFSETQRNKGNFPGRFSGRQFSNSRSEMNVSTLELGDSALYLCASAAGTSGGLTDTQYFGPGTRLTVL.

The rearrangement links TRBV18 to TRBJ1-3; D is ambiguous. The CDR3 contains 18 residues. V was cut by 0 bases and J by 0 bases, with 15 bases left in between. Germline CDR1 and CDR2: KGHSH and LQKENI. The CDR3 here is CASSPPLSLRSSGNTIYF. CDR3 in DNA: TGTGCCAGCTCACCACCTCTTAGCCTTAGGAGCTCTGGAAACACCATATATTTT.

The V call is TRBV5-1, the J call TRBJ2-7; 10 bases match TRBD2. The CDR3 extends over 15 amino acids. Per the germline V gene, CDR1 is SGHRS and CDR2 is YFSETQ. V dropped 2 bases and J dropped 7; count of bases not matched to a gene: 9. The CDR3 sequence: CASSLGAGGPAEQYF. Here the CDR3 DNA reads TGCGCCAGCAGCTTAGGAGCGGGGGGGCCTGCGGAGCAGTACTTC. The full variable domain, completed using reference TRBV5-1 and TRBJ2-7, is KAGVTQTPRYLIKTRGQQVTLSCSPISGHRSVSWYQQTPGQGLQFLFEYFSETQRNKGNFPGRFSGRQFSNSRSEMNVSTLELGDSALYLCASSLGAGGPAEQYFGPGTRLTVT.

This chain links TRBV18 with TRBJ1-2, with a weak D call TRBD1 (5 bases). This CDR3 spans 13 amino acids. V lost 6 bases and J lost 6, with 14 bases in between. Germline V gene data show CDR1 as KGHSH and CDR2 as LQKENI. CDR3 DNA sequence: TGTGCCAGCTCGACAGAATTCATCGATGGCTACACCTTC. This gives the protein CASSTEFIDGYTF.

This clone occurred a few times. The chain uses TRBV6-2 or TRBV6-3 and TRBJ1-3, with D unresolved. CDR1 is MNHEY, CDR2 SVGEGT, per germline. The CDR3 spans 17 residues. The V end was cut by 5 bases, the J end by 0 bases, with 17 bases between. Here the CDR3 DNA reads TGTGCCAGCAGTCAAGGAGGAGGCTTCGTCTCTGGAAACACCATATATTTT. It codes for CASSQGGGFVSGNTIYF.

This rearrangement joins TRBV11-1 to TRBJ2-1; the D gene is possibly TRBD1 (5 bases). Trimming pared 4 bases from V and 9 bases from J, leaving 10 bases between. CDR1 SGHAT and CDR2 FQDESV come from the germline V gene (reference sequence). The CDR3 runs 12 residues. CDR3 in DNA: TGTGCCAGCAGCTCGCAGGGCGGTGAGCAGTTCTTC. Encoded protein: CASSSQGGEQFF.

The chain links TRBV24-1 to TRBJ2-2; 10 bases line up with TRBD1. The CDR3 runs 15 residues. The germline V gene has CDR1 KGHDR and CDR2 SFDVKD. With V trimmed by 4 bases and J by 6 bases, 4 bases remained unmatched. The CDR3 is CATSDPGQGAGELFF. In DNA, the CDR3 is TGTGCCACCAGTGACCCAGGACAGGGGGCCGGGGAGCTGTTTTTT.

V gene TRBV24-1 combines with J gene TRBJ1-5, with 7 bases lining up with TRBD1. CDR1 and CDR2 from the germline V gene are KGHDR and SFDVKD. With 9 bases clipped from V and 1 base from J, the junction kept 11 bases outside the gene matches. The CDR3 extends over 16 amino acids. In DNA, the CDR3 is TGTGCCACCTCTTGCCCACTGACAGGGAGCAATCAGCCCCAGCATTTT. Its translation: CATSCPLTGSNQPQHF.

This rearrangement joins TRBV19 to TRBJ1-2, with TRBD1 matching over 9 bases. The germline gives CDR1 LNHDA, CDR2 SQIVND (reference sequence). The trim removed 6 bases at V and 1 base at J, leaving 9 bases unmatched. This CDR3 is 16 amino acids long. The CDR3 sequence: CASRDPGTGINYGYTF. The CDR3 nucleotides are TGTGCCAGTAGGGATCCCGGGACAGGGATTAACTATGGCTACACCTTC.

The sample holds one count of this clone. The CDR3 DNA reads as TGTGCCAGCAGTTACTCCCCAGCGCTAAATGAAAAACTGTTTTTT. Its translation is CASSYSPALNEKLFF. The chain employs TRBV6-5 and TRBJ1-4; unclear D gene. CDR3 length: 15 residues. The V end was cut by 0 bases, the J end by 5 bases, with 10 bases between. CDR1 MNHEY and CDR2 SVGAGI come from the germline V gene.

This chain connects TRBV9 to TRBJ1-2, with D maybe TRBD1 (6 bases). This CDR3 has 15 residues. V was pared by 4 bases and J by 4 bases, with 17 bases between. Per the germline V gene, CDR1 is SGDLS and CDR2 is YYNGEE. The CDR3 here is CASSSRQVDSYGYTF. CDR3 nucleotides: TGTGCCAGCAGCTCCAGACAGGTCGACTCCTATGGCTACACCTTC.

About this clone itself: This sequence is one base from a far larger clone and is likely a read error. CDR3 residues: CASSFGDTEAFF. The DNA of the CDR3 is TGTGCCAGCAGCTTCGGGGACACTGAAGCTTTCTTT. The chain couples TRBV11-3 to TRBJ1-1; D is unclear. Trimming removed 3 bases at V and 3 bases at J, with 5 bases between. This CDR3 spans 12 amino acids. Per germline, CDR1 SGHNT and CDR2 YENEEA. Full variable domain (rest looked up from reference TRBV11-3 and TRBJ1-1): EAGVVQSPRYKIIEKKQPVAFWCNPISGHNTLYWYLQNLGQGPELLIRYENEEAVDDSQLPKDRFSAERLKGVDSTLKIQPAELGDSAVYLCASSFGDTEAFFGQGTRLTVV.

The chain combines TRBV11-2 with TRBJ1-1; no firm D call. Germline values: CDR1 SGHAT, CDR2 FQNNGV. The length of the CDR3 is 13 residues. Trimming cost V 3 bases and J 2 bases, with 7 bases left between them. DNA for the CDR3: TGTGCCAGCAGCTTGCAGGCCAACACTGAAGCTTTCTTT. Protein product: CASSLQANTEAFF. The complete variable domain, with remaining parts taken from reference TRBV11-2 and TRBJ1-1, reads EAGVAQSPRYKIIEKRQSVAFWCNPISGHATLYWYQQILGQGPKLLIQFQNNGVVDDSQLPKDRFSAERLKGVDSTLKIQPAKLEDSAVYLCASSLQANTEAFFGQGTRLTVV.

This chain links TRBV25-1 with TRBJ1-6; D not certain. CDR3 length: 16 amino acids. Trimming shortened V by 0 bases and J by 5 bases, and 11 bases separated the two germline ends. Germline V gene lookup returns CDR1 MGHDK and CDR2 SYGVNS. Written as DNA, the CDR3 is TGTGCCAGCAGTGAATATATTCGTGGCAATAATTCACCCCTCCACTTT. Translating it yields CASSEYIRGNNSPLHF.

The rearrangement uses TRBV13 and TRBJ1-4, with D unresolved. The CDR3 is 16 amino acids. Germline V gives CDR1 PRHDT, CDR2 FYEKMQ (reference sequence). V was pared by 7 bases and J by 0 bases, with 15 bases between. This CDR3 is CASTQRRMTTNEKLFF. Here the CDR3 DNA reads TGTGCCAGCACCCAGAGGAGGATGACAACTAATGAAAAACTGTTTTTT.

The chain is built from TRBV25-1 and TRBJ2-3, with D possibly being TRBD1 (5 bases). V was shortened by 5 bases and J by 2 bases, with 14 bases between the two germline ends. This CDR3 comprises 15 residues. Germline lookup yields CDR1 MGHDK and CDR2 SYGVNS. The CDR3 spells CASSPAAGITDTQYF. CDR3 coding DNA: TGTGCCAGCAGTCCGGCGGCAGGGATCACAGATACGCAGTATTTT.

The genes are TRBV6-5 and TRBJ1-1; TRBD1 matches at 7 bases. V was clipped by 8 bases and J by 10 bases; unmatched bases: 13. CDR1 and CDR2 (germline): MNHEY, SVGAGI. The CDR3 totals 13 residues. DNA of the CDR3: TGTGCCAGCGGGACGAGGAGGGGGCAGGGAGCTTTCTTT. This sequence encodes CASGTRRGQGAFF.

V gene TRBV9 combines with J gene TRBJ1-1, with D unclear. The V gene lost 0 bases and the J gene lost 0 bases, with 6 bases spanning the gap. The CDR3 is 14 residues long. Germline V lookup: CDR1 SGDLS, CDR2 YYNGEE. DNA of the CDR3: TGTGCCAGCAGCGTAGGGCAGGTGAACACTGAAGCTTTCTTT. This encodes CASSVGQVNTEAFF.

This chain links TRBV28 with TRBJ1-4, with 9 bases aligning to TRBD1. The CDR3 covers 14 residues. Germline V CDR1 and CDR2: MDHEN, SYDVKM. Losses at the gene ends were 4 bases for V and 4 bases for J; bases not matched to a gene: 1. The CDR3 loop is CASSSGQGNEKLFF. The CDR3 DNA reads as TGTGCCAGCAGTTCGGGACAGGGTAATGAAAAACTGTTTTTT.

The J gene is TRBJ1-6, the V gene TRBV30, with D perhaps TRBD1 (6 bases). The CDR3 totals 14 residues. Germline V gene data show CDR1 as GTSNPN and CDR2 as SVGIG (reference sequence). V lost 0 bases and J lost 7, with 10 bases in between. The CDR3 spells CAWSVSQGNSPLHF. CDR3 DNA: TGTGCCTGGAGTGTAAGTCAGGGGAATTCACCCCTCCACTTT.

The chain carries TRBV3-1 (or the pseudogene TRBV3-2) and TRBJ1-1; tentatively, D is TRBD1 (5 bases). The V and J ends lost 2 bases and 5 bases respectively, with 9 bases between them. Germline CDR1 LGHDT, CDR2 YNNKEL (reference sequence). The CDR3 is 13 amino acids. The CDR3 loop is CASSQQGKTEAFF. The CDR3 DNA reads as TGTGCCAGCAGCCAACAGGGTAAGACTGAAGCTTTCTTT.

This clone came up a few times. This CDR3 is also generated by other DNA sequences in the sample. CDR3 in amino acids: CASSESGTANTEAFF. The CDR3 bases are TGCGCCAGCAGTGAGTCAGGCACAGCGAACACTGAAGCTTTCTTT. The rearrangement uses TRBV10-1 and TRBJ1-1; D remains ambiguous. The CDR3 loop spans 15 amino acids. V was pared by 0 bases and J by 1 base, with 9 bases between. Germline loops: CDR1 WNHNN, CDR2 SYGVQD (reference sequence).

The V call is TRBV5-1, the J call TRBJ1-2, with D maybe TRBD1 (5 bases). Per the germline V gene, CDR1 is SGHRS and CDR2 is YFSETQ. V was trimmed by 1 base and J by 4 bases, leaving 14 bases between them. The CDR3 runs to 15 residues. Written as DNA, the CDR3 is TGCGCCAGCAGCTTGTCCTGGGGCGGGAGCTATGGCTACACCTTC. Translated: CASSLSWGGSYGYTF.

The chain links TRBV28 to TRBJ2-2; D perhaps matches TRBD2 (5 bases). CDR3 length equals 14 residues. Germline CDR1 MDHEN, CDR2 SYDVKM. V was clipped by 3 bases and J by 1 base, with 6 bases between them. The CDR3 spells CASSLAGNTGELFF. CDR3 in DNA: TGTGCCAGCAGTTTGGCGGGGAACACCGGGGAGCTGTTTTTT.

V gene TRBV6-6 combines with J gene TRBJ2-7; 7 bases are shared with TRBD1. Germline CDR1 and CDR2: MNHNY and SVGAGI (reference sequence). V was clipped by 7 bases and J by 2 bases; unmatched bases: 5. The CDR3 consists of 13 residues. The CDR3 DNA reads TGTGCCAGCAACCAGGGACAGACCTACGAGCAGTACTTC. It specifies CASNQGQTYEQYF.